The 23 T cell receptor beta chains listed next were all sequenced from one sample in a study of T-cell reconstitution after alpha-beta-depleted transplantation in children. Unique molecular identifiers featured in how the TCRbeta library was prepared. A single record per CDR3 protein comes from TCRdb applying MiXCR to the PCR reads. Among some 500,000 distinct CDR3 sequences listed, 15% to 20% were seen once. The specimen comprised PBMCs from the stem cell graft donor, sampled from the stem cell graft. The receptors were gathered from a human donor who donated a stem cell graft to a child with acute lymphoblastic leukemia.

The chain employs TRBV10-3 and TRBJ1-4; 7 bases are shared with TRBD1. Germline trimming cut 3 bases from V and 8 bases from J; bases unmatched to any gene: 6. Germline loops: CDR1 ENHRY, CDR2 SYGVKD. This CDR3 is 14 amino acids long. The DNA for the CDR3 is TGTGCCATCAGTGACGCAGGGGGAACAGAAAAACTGTTTTTT. Its protein product is CAISDAGGTEKLFF.

At least ten counts were recorded for this clonotype. This rearrangement joins TRBV29-1 to TRBJ1-2; D ambiguous. The CDR3 has 14 amino acids. Germline V gene data show CDR1 as SQVTM and CDR2 as ANQGSEA. V was pared by 0 bases and J by 2 bases, with 10 bases between. CDR3 sequence: CSVEEEGANYGYTF. As DNA, the CDR3 is TGCAGCGTTGAAGAGGAGGGAGCCAACTATGGCTACACCTTC. Full variable domain (outside the CDR3, taken from reference TRBV29-1 and TRBJ1-2): SAVISQKPSRDICQRGTSLTIQCQVDSQVTMMFWYRQQPGQSLTLIATANQGSEATYESGFVIDKFPISRPNLTFSTLTVSNMSPEDSSIYLCSVEEEGANYGYTFGSGTRLTVV.

V gene TRBV2 combines with J gene TRBJ2-1; D is possibly TRBD1 (6 bases). The CDR3 covers 12 residues. Germline V gene sequence: CDR1 SNHLY, CDR2 FYNNEI. V was shortened by 5 bases and J by 7 bases, with 9 bases between the two germline ends. The CDR3 protein is CASSNRGNEQFF. CDR3 coding DNA: TGTGCCAGCAGTAATAGGGGGAATGAGCAGTTCTTC.

This sequence joins TRBV15 and TRBJ2-5, with D perhaps TRBD2 (5 bases). The CDR3 is 15 residues long. Germline values: CDR1 LNHNV, CDR2 YYDKDF (reference sequence). Trimming shortened V by 2 bases and J by 5 bases, and 15 bases separated the two germline ends. The DNA for the CDR3 is TGTGCCACCAGCAGAAGAGGGCACTTCGGGGAGACCCAGTACTTC. Translated: CATSRRGHFGETQYF.

V gene TRBV20-1 combines with J gene TRBJ2-3; 13 bases agree with TRBD2. Trimming cost V 4 bases and J 1 base; bases outside gene matches: 5. The V gene's germline CDR1 is DFQATT and CDR2 SNEGSKA (reference sequence). This CDR3 has 16 amino acids. The CDR3, as DNA: TGCAGTGCTACCCTCACTAGCGGGAGGGGCACAGATACGCAGTATTTT. Translated, it gives CSATLTSGRGTDTQYF.

This clonotype appeared many times. A read error may account for a junction end that differs from germline. This sequence joins TRBV18 and TRBJ2-5; 12 bases map to TRBD2. The germline CDR1 and CDR2 sequences are KGHSH and LQKENI. The CDR3 runs 14 residues. The CDR3 reads CASSPGLAGETQYF. CDR3 coding DNA: TGCGCCAGCAGCCCGGGACTAGCGGGAGAGACCCAGTACTTC.

The rearrangement links TRBV4-1 to TRBJ2-1, with D perhaps matching TRBD1 (5 bases). The CDR3 length is 13 residues. Trimming shortened V by 4 bases and J by 10 bases, and 14 bases separated the two germline ends. The germline V gene has CDR1 MGHRA and CDR2 YSYEKL. This CDR3 reads CASSLPGAYEQFF. CDR3 bases: TGCGCCAGCAGCCTCCCTGGGGCCTACGAGCAGTTCTTC.

This clonotype has at least ten counts. The chain has TRBV4-2 and TRBJ2-1; D is ambiguous. The ends were cut back, 0 bases at V and 0 bases at J, with 9 bases in the middle. This CDR3 spans 16 amino acids. In germline, CDR1 is LGHNA, CDR2 YNFKEQ. The CDR3 is CASSQESGSSYNEQFF. For the CDR3, the DNA is TGTGCCAGCAGCCAAGAATCCGGAAGCTCCTACAATGAGCAGTTCTTC.

V is TRBV7-9 and J is TRBJ1-2, with unresolved D. CDR1 and CDR2 (germline): SEHNR, FQNEAQ (reference sequence). Trimming left V 2 bases short and J 8 bases short, with 18 bases between. CDR3 size: 15 residues. CDR3 amino acids: CASSLSGRRYGGYTF. The CDR3 nucleotides are TGTGCCAGCAGCTTAAGCGGCCGCCGTTATGGCGGCTACACCTTC.

This clonotype was counted a few times. The J gene is TRBJ1-5, the V gene TRBV27; D gene ambiguous. V was trimmed by 0 bases and J by 4 bases, leaving 7 bases between them. The CDR3 runs to 14 residues. Germline loops: CDR1 MNHEY, CDR2 SMNVEV (reference sequence). The CDR3 protein is CASSLSGLNQPQHF. The CDR3, as DNA: TGTGCCAGCAGTTTATCCGGTCTGAATCAGCCCCAGCATTTT.

This clonotype was counted a few times. The chain uses TRBV12-3 or TRBV12-4 and TRBJ2-5, with 9 bases matching TRBD1. V dropped 5 bases and J dropped 2; count of bases not matched to a gene: 6. The CDR3 consists of 15 residues. CDR3 region: CASSDRGSTQETQYF. CDR3 coding DNA: TGTGCCAGCAGTGACAGGGGGTCGACACAAGAGACCCAGTACTTC.

A few counts support this clonotype. The chain is built from TRBV27 and TRBJ1-4; TRBD1 is a possible D gene (5 bases). The CDR3 consists of 14 residues. The V end was cut by 5 bases, the J end by 4 bases, with 11 bases between. CDR1 is MNHEY and CDR2 is SMNVEV in the germline V gene (reference sequence). For the CDR3, the DNA is TGTGCCAGCAGTCAGGGACGGCATAATGAAAAACTGTTTTTT. Its translation is CASSQGRHNEKLFF.

V gene TRBV27 combines with J gene TRBJ1-1; D is perhaps TRBD1 (6 bases). The length of the CDR3 is 14 residues. Germline V lookup: CDR1 MNHEY, CDR2 SMNVEV (reference sequence). V was pared by 5 bases and J by 1 base, with 11 bases between. This CDR3 is CASSPDSQNTEAFF. Here the CDR3 DNA reads TGTGCCAGCAGTCCGGACAGCCAGAACACTGAAGCTTTCTTT.

This clonotype was seen more than once but under ten times. The V call is TRBV23-1, the J call TRBJ2-1; 7 bases line up with TRBD2. TRBV23-1 is classed as an ORF, of uncertain function. The CDR3 length is 17 residues. With 6 bases clipped from V and 5 bases from J, the junction kept 16 bases outside the gene matches. The CDR3 sequence is CASRGAGRARGDNEQFF. In nucleotides, the CDR3 is TGCGCCAGCAGGGGAGCGGGACGTGCTCGGGGAGACAATGAGCAGTTCTTC.

This chain links TRBV11-2 with TRBJ1-6, with D tentatively TRBD1 (5 bases). Germline CDR1 is SGHAT and CDR2 is FQNNGV. The CDR3 has 16 residues. V dropped 5 bases and J dropped 10 bases, with 21 bases sitting between them. In DNA, the CDR3 is TGTGCCAGCAGCCGACCCACCGCTTTCGGGGACTCACCCCTCCACTTT. Translation: CASSRPTAFGDSPLHF.

The chain recombines TRBV10-3 with TRBJ2-4; possible D gene TRBD2, 6 bases. V was shortened by 5 bases and J by 0 bases, with 14 bases between the two germline ends. Germline V gene lookup returns CDR1 ENHRY and CDR2 SYGVKD. This CDR3 has 16 amino acids. CDR3 in amino acids: CAISTGSLIAKNIQYF. In DNA form, the CDR3 reads TGTGCCATCAGTACCGGGAGCTTGATAGCCAAAAACATTCAGTACTTC.

This clonotype turned up a few times. The J gene is TRBJ2-1, the V gene TRBV11-1, with 8 positions matching TRBD2. Germline loops: CDR1 SGHAT, CDR2 FQDESV (reference sequence). The CDR3 is 18 residues long. V lost 5 bases to trimming and J lost 3 bases; unmatched junction nucleotides: 15. The CDR3: CASSRTPLTSGGYNEQFF. For the CDR3, the DNA is TGTGCCAGCAGCCGAACACCTCTCACTAGCGGAGGCTACAATGAGCAGTTCTTC.

Only a few counts were recorded for this clonotype. The gene calls are TRBV6-4 and TRBJ2-1, with 11 bases lining up with TRBD2. V trimming: 6 bases; J trimming: 8 bases; junction bases outside the gene matches: 6. Germline V gene lookup returns CDR1 MRHNA and CDR2 SNTAGT. The CDR3 totals 14 residues. CDR3 DNA sequence: TGTGCCAGCAGCAGACTAGCGGGAAATGATGAGCAGTTCTTC. Encoded protein: CASSRLAGNDEQFF.

This clonotype is a singleton in its sample. The chain links TRBV10-3 to TRBJ2-7, with D possibly matching TRBD2 (5 bases). Trimming removed 0 bases at V and 4 bases at J, with 16 bases between. This CDR3 has 16 amino acids. Germline V lookup: CDR1 ENHRY, CDR2 SYGVKD. The CDR3 protein is CAISESSGGLSYEQYF. DNA for the CDR3: TGTGCCATCAGTGAGTCTTCAGGCGGGCTGAGTTACGAGCAGTACTTC.

This clonotype was detected only a few times. V usage is TRBV5-1 and J usage is TRBJ2-5; D is possibly TRBD2 (6 bases). The CDR3 length is 15 residues. Germline assignment: CDR1 SGHRS and CDR2 YFSETQ. V was cut by 0 bases and J by 2 bases, with 11 bases left in between. In DNA form, the CDR3 reads TGCGCCAGCAGCTTGGCGGGACTGAATCAAGAGACCCAGTACTTC. It translates to CASSLAGLNQETQYF.

CDR3 coding DNA: TGTGCCATCGCGCGCGGGGACTACCAATGGGAGCAGTACTTC. The encoded protein is CAIARGDYQWEQYF. The chain uses TRBV10-3 and TRBJ2-7; 7 nucleotides align to TRBD2. With 8 bases clipped from V and 7 bases from J, the junction kept 14 bases outside the gene matches. The germline V gene encodes CDR1 ENHRY and CDR2 SYGVKD. The CDR3 extends over 14 amino acids.

In this sample, this clonotype turned up a few times. The V gene is TRBV19, the J gene TRBJ2-2; no definite D call. Germline CDR1 LNHDA, CDR2 SQIVND (reference sequence). The CDR3 is made up of 12 amino acids. V was trimmed by 3 bases and J by 7 bases, leaving 6 bases between them. The CDR3 sequence: CASSIYGGELFF. The CDR3 DNA sequence: TGTGCCAGTAGTATCTACGGCGGGGAGCTGTTTTTT.

This clonotype has a count of ten or more. An end of the junction does not agree with germline; a read error may underlie this. The V call is TRBV5-1, the J call TRBJ2-3, with 11 bases that match TRBD2. Per the germline V gene, CDR1 is SGHRS and CDR2 is YFSETQ. This CDR3 has 16 residues. The CDR3 loop is CASSLIAGGSTDTQYF. The CDR3 DNA follows: TGTGCCAGCAGCTTAATAGCGGGGGGGAGCACAGATACGCAGTATTTT.